One sample yielded the 22 T cell receptor beta chains listed below, sequenced in a study of long-term antiretroviral therapy in people with HIV. The assay used was immunoSEQ (version v3.0), run at survey level. The repertoire was sequenced with immunoSEQ multiplex PCR; TCRdb's copy has only in-frame clones and lacks some. In the table there are roughly 13,000 clones, 70% to 80% of which are singletons. This material consisted of unsorted PBMCs, taken 1.3 years after starting antiretroviral therapy. These receptors all stem from a woman in her late teens or twenties with HIV.

The chain couples TRBV5-1 to TRBJ1-1; possible D gene TRBD1, 6 bases. The CDR3 loop spans 13 amino acids. Germline values: CDR1 SGHRS, CDR2 YFSETQ. The V and J ends lost 2 bases and 5 bases respectively, with 10 bases between them. CDR3 sequence reads: CASSFSQGTEAFF. The DNA of the CDR3 is TGCGCCAGCAGCTTTTCACAGGGAACTGAAGCTTTCTTT.

The chain recombines TRBV10-1 with TRBJ2-1; 10 bases line up with TRBD2. Looked up from germline, CDR1 is WNHNN and CDR2 is SYGVQD (reference sequence). After removal of 6 bases from V and 8 bases from J, the junction contained 16 bases not matched to a gene. The CDR3 consists of 17 residues. CDR3: CASSLTSGDHDGDEQFF. In nucleotides, the CDR3 is TGCGCCAGCAGCCTCACTAGCGGGGACCACGATGGCGATGAGCAGTTCTTC.

V and J are TRBV15 and TRBJ2-7, with D maybe TRBD1 (6 bases). The CDR3 consists of 14 residues. V was trimmed by 6 bases and J by 0 bases, leaving 12 bases between them. The germline CDR1 and CDR2 sequences are LNHNV and YYDKDF (reference sequence). The CDR3 reads CATRGDRSSYEQYF. CDR3 in DNA: TGTGCCACCAGAGGAGACAGGAGCTCCTACGAGCAGTACTTC.

The chain recombines TRBV5-1 with TRBJ2-5; no definite D call. V shed 0 bases and J shed 5 bases, with 14 bases lying between them. CDR3 size: 15 residues. The germline V gene encodes CDR1 SGHRS and CDR2 YFSETQ. CDR3 nucleotides: TGCGCCAGCAGCTTGGCCAGGCAGGCAGCCGAGACCCAGTACTTC. This translates into CASSLARQAAETQYF.

The chain uses TRBV4-3 and TRBJ1-4; D not certain. CDR1 is LGHNA, CDR2 YSLEER, per germline. The CDR3 totals 17 residues. V gave up 0 bases and J gave up 4 bases, with 15 bases separating them. The CDR3 protein is CASSQDYPPAYNEKLFF. The DNA for the CDR3 is TGCGCCAGCAGCCAAGATTACCCCCCGGCTTATAATGAAAAACTGTTTTTT.

This clone was seen a handful of times. The CDR3 DNA reads TGTGCCAGCAGCCGGGGCTCGGAGCAGTTCTTC. This translates into CASSRGSEQFF. The V and J genes are TRBV7-6 and TRBJ2-1; D might be TRBD1 or TRBD2, each matching 5 bases. Between the trimmed V and J ends, which lost 5 bases and 10 bases, there was a span of 9 bases. There are 11 residues in the CDR3. The germline gives CDR1 SGHVS, CDR2 FNYEAQ.

The chain links TRBV28 to TRBJ2-1; tentatively, D is TRBD1 or TRBD2 (5 bases each). This CDR3 has 14 residues. Germline V CDR1 and CDR2: MDHEN, SYDVKM. V lost 3 bases to trimming and J lost 4 bases, with 10 bases between them. The CDR3, as DNA: TGTGCCAGCAGTTTCCCGGGACCATACAATGAGCAGTTCTTC. Translating it yields CASSFPGPYNEQFF.

The chain recombines TRBV28 with TRBJ1-5; 10 nucleotides agree with TRBD1. V lost 6 bases, J lost 0 bases, and 8 bases stayed unmatched. The CDR3 runs 17 residues. CDR1 and CDR2 (germline): MDHEN, SYDVKM. CDR3 in DNA: TGTGCCAGCAGCCAGGGGACAGGGGACTATAGCAATCAGCCCCAGCATTTT. Protein product: CASSQGTGDYSNQPQHF.

The chain links TRBV4-3 to TRBJ1-5; D remains ambiguous. V was shortened by 1 base and J by 0 bases, with 7 bases between the two germline ends. Germline CDR1 LGHNA, CDR2 YSLEER. CDR3 size: 15 residues. The CDR3 is CASSQVWASNQPQHF. The DNA of the CDR3 is TGCGCCAGCAGCCAAGTGTGGGCTAGCAATCAGCCCCAGCATTTT.

The chain joins TRBV7-2 to TRBJ2-1; D is unresolved. Germline CDR1 and CDR2: SGHTA and FQGNSA. This CDR3 is 14 amino acids long. Trimming took off 3 bases at V and 3 bases at J, with 9 bases between the two ends. CDR3 sequence reads: CASSFGANYNEQFF. The CDR3 DNA reads TGTGCCAGCAGCTTTGGTGCTAACTACAATGAGCAGTTCTTC.

This clone was seen once. CDR3 amino acids: CASRPIRGLSGANVLTF. The CDR3 DNA follows: TGTGCCAGCAGGCCGATTAGGGGTCTTTCTGGGGCCAACGTCCTGACTTTC. The chain recombines TRBV28 with TRBJ2-6, with D perhaps TRBD1 (5 bases). CDR3 length: 17 residues. Germline loops: CDR1 MDHEN, CDR2 SYDVKM. With 6 bases removed from V and 1 base from J, the gap between germline ends came to 16 bases. The whole variable domain, filled in from reference TRBV28 and TRBJ2-6, reads DVKVTQSSRYLVKRTGEKVFLECVQDMDHENMFWYRQDPGLGLRLIYFSYDVKMKEKGDIPEGYSVSREKKERFSLILESASTNQTSMYLCASRPIRGLSGANVLTFGAGSRLTVL.

This clone was counted once. V and J are TRBV11-2 and TRBJ1-1; 9 positions agree with TRBD1. In germline, CDR1 is SGHAT, CDR2 FQNNGV. Losses at the gene ends were 3 bases for V and 0 bases for J; bases not matched to a gene: 11. The CDR3 has 18 residues. This CDR3 reads CASSFRGQGQIMNTEAFF. CDR3 nucleotide sequence: TGTGCCAGCAGCTTTAGGGGACAGGGACAGATAATGAACACTGAAGCTTTCTTT.

The V and J genes are TRBV6-4 and TRBJ2-1; 12 positions agree with TRBD1. Trimming took 3 bases from V and 7 from J; bases not matched to a gene: 1. The CDR3 length is 14 residues. Germline loops: CDR1 MRHNA, CDR2 SNTAGT. This CDR3 is CASSEGQGANEQFF. CDR3 DNA: TGTGCCAGCAGTGAGGGACAGGGGGCTAATGAGCAGTTCTTC.

The rearrangement joins TRBV2 to TRBJ1-1; perhaps TRBD1 as D (5 bases). Germline-derived CDR1 and CDR2 are SNHLY and FYNNEI. The V end lost 7 bases, the J end lost 0 bases, and 12 bases lay between the germline ends. This CDR3 spans 14 amino acids. CDR3 in amino acids: CASITTAMNTEAFF. CDR3 DNA: TGTGCCAGCATTACGACAGCGATGAACACTGAAGCTTTCTTT.

This sequence joins TRBV5-8 and TRBJ2-6; 11 nucleotides agree with TRBD2. From germline, CDR1 is SGHTS and CDR2 YDEGEE. The CDR3 consists of 19 residues. After removal of 5 bases from V and 0 bases from J, the junction contained 10 bases not matched to a gene. The CDR3: CASSYPGLAVISGANVLTF. CDR3 coding DNA: TGTGCCAGCAGTTATCCGGGACTAGCGGTGATCTCTGGGGCCAACGTCCTGACTTTC.

The chain uses TRBV6-5 and TRBJ2-5; 9 bases align to TRBD1. Germline V lookup: CDR1 MNHEY, CDR2 SVGAGI. With V trimmed by 5 bases and J by 4 bases, 5 bases remained unmatched. CDR3 length: 14 residues. The CDR3, as DNA: TGTGCCAGCAGTACGACAGGGGGAGGAGAGACCCAGTACTTC. As protein: CASSTTGGGETQYF.

The chain couples TRBV7-9 to TRBJ2-3; a possible D gene is TRBD2 (6 bases). CDR3 length: 14 amino acids. V lost 2 bases, J lost 1 base, and 7 bases lay in between. Germline assignment: CDR1 SEHNR and CDR2 FQNEAQ (reference sequence). CDR3 amino acids: CASSLPSGTDTQYF. For the CDR3, the DNA is TGTGCCAGCAGCTTACCTAGCGGCACAGATACGCAGTATTTT.

This clone was seen just once. The chain has TRBV6-6 and TRBJ2-3; TRBD2 matches 9 bases. After removal of 4 bases from V and 5 bases from J, the junction contained 10 bases not matched to a gene. Germline V gives CDR1 MNHNY, CDR2 SVGAGI (reference sequence). The CDR3 length is 16 residues. CDR3 in DNA: TGTGCCAGCAGTTCCTCGAGCGGGGGGCCGGGAGATACGCAGTATTTT. Amino acid sequence: CASSSSSGGPGDTQYF.

The V call is TRBV5-1, the J call TRBJ2-5; TRBD1 agrees at 9 bases. With V trimmed by 1 base and J by 4 bases, 5 bases remained unmatched. This CDR3 has 15 amino acids. In germline, CDR1 is SGHRS, CDR2 YFSETQ. The CDR3 bases are TGCGCCAGCAGCTTGTACGGGACAGGGCCAGAGACCCAGTACTTC. Its translation is CASSLYGTGPETQYF.

The CDR3 spells CASSRGLGYEDTEAFF. The CDR3 DNA sequence: TGTGCCAGCAGCCGTGGACTGGGATACGAGGACACTGAAGCTTTCTTT. The gene calls are TRBV7-2 and TRBJ1-1; D call uncertain. The V gene's germline CDR1 is SGHTA and CDR2 FQGNSA. CDR3 size: 16 residues. The ends were cut back, 5 bases at V and 3 bases at J, with 19 bases in the middle.

Sample share makes this clone large (0.1 to 1%). This chain connects TRBV28 to TRBJ1-5, with 11 bases fitting TRBD1. This CDR3 is built from 14 residues. J gave up 7 bases and V 8 bases, and 7 bases lay outside the gene matches. In germline, CDR1 is MDHEN, CDR2 SYDVKM. CDR3 sequence: CASLRDRGSQPQHF. The CDR3 coding sequence is TGTGCCAGCCTCCGGGACAGGGGGTCCCAGCCCCAGCATTTT.

This clone was seen only a few times. The J gene is TRBJ1-2, the V gene TRBV28; TRBD1 aligns across 8 bases. The CDR3 is 15 residues long. V lost 5 bases, J lost 3 bases, and 8 bases stayed unmatched. CDR1 is MDHEN, CDR2 SYDVKM, per germline. The DNA of the CDR3 is TGTGCCAGCAGTCCCAGGACAGGGTGGTACTATGGCTACACCTTC. It is translated as CASSPRTGWYYGYTF.